Listed below are T cell receptor beta chains from one sample, sequenced in a study of control samples from healthy donors and cancer patients. Repertoires were generated with immunoSEQ multiplex PCR, while TCRdb's copy carries only in-frame clones and drops some. The sample consists of approximately 190,000 clones, approximately 90% of them appearing once. The source material was blood. Receptor source: a man in his thirties or forties in good health. Both conserved end residues are part of each CDR3. Fields, in order: J gene, CDR3 length, D gene, clone size, V gene, CDR3 protein, CDR3 DNA. A D gene is named only where the DNA matches it firmly. The size entry is marked missing in some rows and otherwise reads once, few, many or a size class.

j_call: TRBJ2-1; cdr3_length: 12; d_call: TRBD2; clone_size: NA; v_call: TRBV30; cdr3_aa: CAWTSGGWEQFF; cdr3_nt: TGTGCCTGGACTAGCGGGGGGTGGGAGCAGTTCTTC
j_call: TRBJ2-1; cdr3_length: 15; d_call: NA; clone_size: NA; v_call: TRBV6-5; cdr3_aa: CASNRGQGGKNEQFF; cdr3_nt: TGTGCCAGCAACCGGGGCCAGGGGGGTAAGAATGAGCAGTTCTTC
j_call: TRBJ1-4; cdr3_length: 15; d_call: TRBD1; clone_size: NA; v_call: TRBV7-9; cdr3_aa: CASRAMTGRDEKLFF; cdr3_nt: TGTGCCAGCCGAGCCATGACAGGGCGAGACGAAAAACTGTTTTTT
j_call: TRBJ1-4; cdr3_length: 17; d_call: NA; clone_size: NA; v_call: TRBV5-1; cdr3_aa: CASSPDRTGATNEKLFF; cdr3_nt: TGCGCCAGCAGCCCCGACCGGACGGGTGCAACTAATGAAAAACTGTTTTTT
j_call: TRBJ2-3; cdr3_length: 12; d_call: NA; clone_size: NA; v_call: TRBV5-6; cdr3_aa: CASSLALHTQYF; cdr3_nt: TGTGCCAGCAGCTTGGCCCTACATACGCAGTATTTT
j_call: TRBJ2-6; cdr3_length: 19; d_call: TRBD1; clone_size: NA; v_call: TRBV2; cdr3_aa: CASSVPLTGKSSGANVLTF; cdr3_nt: TGTGCCAGCAGTGTTCCTTTGACAGGGAAGTCGAGTGGGGCCAACGTCCTGACTTTC
j_call: TRBJ2-1; cdr3_length: 14; d_call: NA; clone_size: NA; v_call: TRBV5-1; cdr3_aa: CASSLNQGRNEQFF; cdr3_nt: TGCGCCAGCAGCTTGAATCAGGGTCGGAATGAGCAGTTCTTC
j_call: TRBJ1-2; cdr3_length: 13; d_call: NA; clone_size: NA; v_call: TRBV7-9; cdr3_aa: CASSQEEYYGYTF; cdr3_nt: TGTGCCAGCAGCCAGGAAGAGTACTATGGCTACACCTTC
j_call: TRBJ1-1; cdr3_length: 15; d_call: NA; clone_size: NA; v_call: TRBV6-5; cdr3_aa: CASRAGIFMNTEAFF; cdr3_nt: TGTGCCAGCAGGGCAGGGATTTTCATGAACACTGAAGCTTTCTTT
j_call: TRBJ2-1; cdr3_length: 14; d_call: TRBD2; clone_size: few; v_call: TRBV15; cdr3_aa: CATSERGGDNEQFF; cdr3_nt: TGTGCCACCTCGGAGCGGGGGGGCGACAATGAGCAGTTCTTC
j_call: TRBJ1-6; cdr3_length: 16; d_call: TRBD1; clone_size: NA; v_call: TRBV6-9; cdr3_aa: CASSYRTAGGHSPLHF; cdr3_nt: TGTGCCAGCAGTTACCGCACGGCAGGGGGGCATTCACCCCTCCACTTT
j_call: TRBJ1-1; cdr3_length: 13; d_call: NA; clone_size: NA; v_call: TRBV29-1; cdr3_aa: CSVEVSMNTEAFF; cdr3_nt: TGCAGCGTTGAGGTCAGTATGAACACTGAAGCTTTCTTT
j_call: TRBJ2-3; cdr3_length: 18; d_call: TRBD2; clone_size: NA; v_call: TRBV5-1; cdr3_aa: CASSLGVAGGLIQDTQYF; cdr3_nt: TGCGCCAGCAGCTTGGGTGTAGCGGGGGGACTAATTCAAGATACGCAGTATTTT
j_call: TRBJ2-3; cdr3_length: 18; d_call: TRBD2; clone_size: NA; v_call: TRBV9; cdr3_aa: CASSVDLSGTRSTDTQYF; cdr3_nt: TGTGCCAGCAGCGTAGATCTTAGCGGGACCCGTAGCACAGATACGCAGTATTTT
j_call: TRBJ1-1; cdr3_length: 17; d_call: NA; clone_size: NA; v_call: TRBV5-1; cdr3_aa: CASSLADWGLPNTEAFF; cdr3_nt: TGCGCCAGCAGCTTGGCCGACTGGGGGCTACCTAACACTGAAGCTTTCTTT
j_call: TRBJ1-2; cdr3_length: 14; d_call: NA; clone_size: NA; v_call: TRBV11-2; cdr3_aa: CASSLIEGGYGYTF; cdr3_nt: TGTGCCAGCAGCTTAATAGAGGGAGGGTATGGCTACACCTTC
j_call: TRBJ2-3; cdr3_length: 15; d_call: NA; clone_size: NA; v_call: TRBV15; cdr3_aa: CATSRDPSTTDTQYF; cdr3_nt: TGTGCCACCAGCAGAGACCCATCTACGACAGATACGCAGTATTTT
j_call: TRBJ2-2; cdr3_length: 17; d_call: TRBD2; clone_size: once; v_call: TRBV6-1; cdr3_aa: CASSDYGLAGGWGELFF; cdr3_nt: TGTGCCAGCAGTGACTATGGTCTAGCGGGGGGATGGGGGGAGCTGTTTTTT
j_call: TRBJ2-1; cdr3_length: 15; d_call: TRBD2; clone_size: NA; v_call: TRBV28; cdr3_aa: CASRSGGVPYNEQFF; cdr3_nt: TGTGCCAGCAGGAGCGGGGGGGTCCCCTACAATGAGCAGTTCTTC
j_call: TRBJ1-3; cdr3_length: 15; d_call: NA; clone_size: NA; v_call: TRBV15; cdr3_aa: CATSRDRGDGNTIYF; cdr3_nt: TGTGCCACCAGCAGAGATAGAGGGGACGGAAACACCATATATTTT
j_call: TRBJ2-7; cdr3_length: 17; d_call: NA; clone_size: NA; v_call: TRBV24-1; cdr3_aa: CATSDSGGGSPNHEQYF; cdr3_nt: TGTGCCACCAGTGATTCCGGAGGGGGCTCTCCCAACCACGAGCAGTACTTC
j_call: TRBJ2-7; cdr3_length: 15; d_call: NA; clone_size: NA; v_call: TRBV7-8; cdr3_aa: CASSLEGVGPYEQYF; cdr3_nt: TGTGCCAGCAGCTTAGAAGGGGTTGGCCCCTACGAGCAGTACTTC
j_call: TRBJ1-2; cdr3_length: 15; d_call: NA; clone_size: NA; v_call: TRBV6-1; cdr3_aa: CASSEGGSSRYGYTF; cdr3_nt: TGTGCCAGCAGTGAAGGAGGGTCATCTCGCTATGGCTACACCTTC
j_call: TRBJ1-2; cdr3_length: 15; d_call: NA; clone_size: NA; v_call: TRBV5-1; cdr3_aa: CASSLDSGVGGGYTF; cdr3_nt: TGCGCCAGCAGCTTGGATAGCGGTGTTGGGGGTGGCTACACCTTC
j_call: TRBJ1-6; cdr3_length: 13; d_call: NA; clone_size: NA; v_call: TRBV19; cdr3_aa: CASSIQLQQPLHF; cdr3_nt: TGTGCCAGTAGTATACAGTTACAGCAGCCCCTCCACTTT
j_call: TRBJ2-3; cdr3_length: 15; d_call: NA; clone_size: few; v_call: TRBV15; cdr3_aa: CATSRQGTPTDTQYF; cdr3_nt: TGTGCCACCAGTCGGCAGGGAACTCCCACGGATACGCAGTATTTT
j_call: TRBJ1-1; cdr3_length: 15; d_call: NA; clone_size: NA; v_call: TRBV11-2; cdr3_aa: CASRPDRTWNTEAFF; cdr3_nt: TGTGCCAGCAGACCCGACAGGACCTGGAACACTGAAGCTTTCTTT
j_call: TRBJ2-1; cdr3_length: 15; d_call: TRBD2; clone_size: NA; v_call: TRBV5-5; cdr3_aa: CASSLVAGGGNEQFF; cdr3_nt: TGTGCCAGCAGCTTGGTAGCGGGGGGAGGGAATGAGCAGTTCTTC